These T cell receptor beta chains were read from a single sample in a study of T cell repertoires in cytomegalovirus infection. TCRdb fed the reads into MiXCR, producing one record per CDR3 protein. Here the sample spans about 920,000 distinct CDR3 sequences, 30% to 40% being singletons. No antigen has been assigned to these receptors. Sequences were derived from cultured CD8+ T cells from PBMCs, sampled from culture after CMV antigen stimulation. The receptors here all came from a human donor in good health (CMV status not recorded). Some clones in this sample may be carry-over from other donors' samples. The CDR3 runs from the conserved cysteine through the conserved F or W. The D gene is left open where the match is weak. Clone sizes are given selectively: once, few, many, or a class where the clone is expanded.

clone_size: few; j_call: TRBJ2-3; d_call: TRBD1; cdr3_length: 15; v_call: TRBV28; cdr3_nt: TGTGCCAGCAGGTCCAGGGGGTCCTCCACAGATACGCAGTATTTT; cdr3_aa: CASRSRGSSTDTQYF
clone_size: -; j_call: TRBJ1-1; d_call: -; cdr3_length: 13; v_call: TRBV7-8; cdr3_nt: TGTGCCAGCAGCGAAAGTCATCCTTCACTAGCTTTCTTT; cdr3_aa: CASSESHPSLAFF
clone_size: -; j_call: TRBJ2-5; d_call: -; cdr3_length: 13; v_call: TRBV24-1; cdr3_nt: TGTGTCACCAGTGGCCCAAACCAAGAGACCCAGTACTTC; cdr3_aa: CVTSGPNQETQYF
clone_size: -; j_call: TRBJ2-2; d_call: -; cdr3_length: 15; v_call: TRBV4-1; cdr3_nt: TGCGCCAGCAGCATGGGCCCTTGGAGGACCGGGGAGCTGTTTTTT; cdr3_aa: CASSMGPWRTGELFF
clone_size: -; j_call: TRBJ2-2; d_call: -; cdr3_length: 15; v_call: TRBV15; cdr3_nt: TGTGCCACCAGCAGAGATGGGTCCAACACCGGGGAGCTGTTTTTT; cdr3_aa: CATSRDGSNTGELFF
clone_size: many; j_call: TRBJ2-5; d_call: TRBD2; cdr3_length: 14; v_call: TRBV6-1; cdr3_nt: TGTGCCAGCAATAAGCGGGGGAGCCAAGAGACCCAGTACTTC; cdr3_aa: CASNKRGSQETQYF
clone_size: few; j_call: TRBJ2-1; d_call: -; cdr3_length: 14; v_call: TRBV6-5; cdr3_nt: TGTGCCAGCAGTTACTCATCGGGGTACAATGAGCAGTTCTTC; cdr3_aa: CASSYSSGYNEQFF
clone_size: -; j_call: TRBJ2-2; d_call: TRBD2; cdr3_length: 15; v_call: TRBV6-5; cdr3_nt: TGTGCCAGCAGGGCCCGGGAGGCGAACACCGGGGAGCTGTTTTTT; cdr3_aa: CASRAREANTGELFF
clone_size: -; j_call: TRBJ1-2; d_call: -; cdr3_length: 17; v_call: TRBV27; cdr3_nt: TGTGCCAGCAGTTTACCATTCGGGCAGGGGCCTAACTATGGCTACACCTTC; cdr3_aa: CASSLPFGQGPNYGYTF
clone_size: few; j_call: TRBJ1-5; d_call: -; cdr3_length: 14; v_call: TRBV12-5; cdr3_nt: TGTGCTAGTGGCCAGGGGACTAGCAATCAGCCCCAGCATTTT; cdr3_aa: CASGQGTSNQPQHF